This TCR beta chain was sequenced for a study of breast tumors, draining lymph nodes, adjacent tissues. TCRdb re-derived calls from the multiplex PCR reads in MiXCR, one entry per CDR3 protein. The repertoire has over 10,000 distinct CDR3 sequences, 62% of them found once; the top ten carry 45% to 50%. In germline, CDR1 is LNHDA, CDR2 SQIVND (reference sequence). This CDR3 region has 13 residues. V was clipped by 3 bases and J by 7 bases, with 7 bases between them. The TCR comes from a female donor with breast cancer. Some clones in this sample may be carry-over from other donors' samples. The chain couples TRBV19 to TRBJ1-6; a weak D match, TRBD1 (6 bases). The source material was tumor-adjacent breast tissue. The CDR3 spells CASSIQGNSPLHF. The CDR3 bases are TGTGCCAGTAGTATTCAGGGGAATTCACCCCTCCACTTT.